This T cell receptor beta chain was profiled in a study of identical twins. Study-wide findings and caveats: For cord blood, abundant beta clonotypes had fewer insertions, unlike memory repertoires, which showed none. Sequences that were beta out-of-frame showed weaker excess twin sharing.

V lost 0 bases, J lost 3 bases, and 18 bases lay in between. Germline lookup yields CDR1 PRHDT and CDR2 FYEKMQ (reference sequence). The CDR3 runs 17 residues. TCRdb recomputed calls from the 5' RACE reads with MiXCR, one row per CDR3 protein. The repertoire has 400,000 to 500,000 distinct CDR3 sequences, 14% of them found once; the top ten carry 0.95% to 1%. Concerning this clonotype: Its antigen is still unknown.

Healthy Caucasian donors formed the entire cohort. This same sample was also taken into another study, of yellow fever vaccine responses in identical twins. Per that paper: Twins reportedly showed a vaccine T cell response that seemed partly convergent and partly personalized.

The chain employs TRBV13 and TRBJ2-7; D might be TRBD1 or TRBD2, each matching 6 bases. Material for sequencing was CD4+ T cells sorted from blood. The sequence came from a woman under 30 in good health. The CDR3 reads CASSLGDPARGGYEQYF. In DNA form, the CDR3 reads TGTGCCAGCAGCTTAGGGGACCCGGCCAGGGGAGGCTACGAGCAGTACTTC.